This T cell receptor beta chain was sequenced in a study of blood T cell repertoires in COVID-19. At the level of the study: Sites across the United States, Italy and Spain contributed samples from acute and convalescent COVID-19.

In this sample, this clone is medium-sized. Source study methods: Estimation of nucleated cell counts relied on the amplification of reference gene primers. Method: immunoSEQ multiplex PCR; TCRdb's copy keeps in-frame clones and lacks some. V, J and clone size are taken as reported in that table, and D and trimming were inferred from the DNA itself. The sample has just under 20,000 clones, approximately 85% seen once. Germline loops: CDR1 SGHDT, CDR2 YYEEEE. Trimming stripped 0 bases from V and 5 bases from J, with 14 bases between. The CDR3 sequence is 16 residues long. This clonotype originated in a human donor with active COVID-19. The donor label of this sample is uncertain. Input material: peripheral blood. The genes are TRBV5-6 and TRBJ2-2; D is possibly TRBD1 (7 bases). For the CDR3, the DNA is TGTGCCAGCAGCTTGGTCAGGGGGGCCGGTACCGGGGAGCTGTTTTTT. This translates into CASSLVRGAGTGELFF.